Sequencing of this T cell receptor beta chain was carried out in a study of blood T cells in healthy people across ages. Through a sample-barcoded 5' primer and a J-beta primer mix, a second PCR was run for roughly 7 to 11 cycles. One entry per CDR3 protein results from TCRdb running MiXCR on the 5' RACE reads. The table has 1.8 million or so distinct CDR3 sequences, about 39% seen once. As concerns this clonotype: Antigen specificity is unknown.

Trimming pared 3 bases from V and 2 bases from J, leaving 11 bases between. This CDR3 has 14 residues. Per germline, CDR1 LGHNT and CDR2 FRNRAP. Sample donors were healthy Caucasian individuals that came from Russia, aged roughly 6 to 95. Findings and caveats of the study: The authors considered diversity estimates from one million T cells to be underestimates.

The rearrangement links TRBV12-5 to TRBJ2-7, with a weak D call TRBD2 (6 bases). The receptor was derived from a human donor in good health. The sequenced material came from blood. This CDR3 reads CASGFNGGTYEQYF. The DNA for the CDR3 is TGTGCTAGTGGTTTTAACGGGGGAACCTACGAGCAGTACTTC.